The clone carrying this T cell receptor (beta chain) was seen at least ten times. These data originate in a study of CD8 T cells in ankylosing spondylitis. TCRdb reanalysed the 5' RACE reads using MiXCR and keeps one entry per CDR3 protein. Here the sample spans over 100,000 distinct CDR3 sequences, over 10% being singletons. The sequencing input was blood, either unsorted or a sorted T cell fraction (not recorded which). The receptor was isolated from a female donor with ankylosing spondylitis or in good health (not recorded which).

The CDR3 DNA sequence: TGTGCCAGCAGCGTAGCCCAAGGACAGGCCTCTGAGCAGTACTTC. Translating gives CASSVAQGQASEQYF. V and J are TRBV9 and TRBJ2-7; 7 bases map to TRBD1. The ends lost 0 bases at V and 7 bases at J; junction bases unmatched: 10. From germline, CDR1 is SGDLS and CDR2 YYNGEE. This CDR3 region has 15 residues.